The rows below give T cell receptor beta chains drawn from one sample of a study of regulatory and conventional T cells in RAG deficiency. Produced via immunoSEQ multiplex PCR; TCRdb's table is partial and in-frame only. The sample has about 46,000 clones; about 90% are singletons. These data also featured in a second study, about regulatory T cells.

Sequenced input: CD4+ effector T cells sorted from blood. The receptors were sampled from a human donor in good health. The CDR3 runs from the conserved cysteine through the conserved F or W. D genes are given only for firm matches. Some rows have no size entry. The others give once, few or many, or a class for an expanded clone.

V gene	D gene	J gene	clone size	CDR3 protein	CDR3 DNA
TRBV14	NA	TRBJ2-7	NA	CASSQPWRSYEQYF	TGTGCCAGCAGCCAGCCCTGGAGGTCCTACGAGCAGTACTTC
TRBV6-6	NA	TRBJ2-3	NA	CASSYTPSDTQYF	TGTGCCAGCAGTTACACCCCCAGCGATACGCAGTATTTT
TRBV28	TRBD1	TRBJ1-5	NA	CASSLFGTGLSNQPQHF	TGTGCCAGCAGTTTGTTCGGGACAGGCCTTAGCAATCAGCCCCAGCATTTT
TRBV29-1	NA	TRBJ1-1	NA	CSVEGSTEAFF	TGCAGCGTTGAGGGGTCTACTGAAGCTTTCTTT
TRBV27	TRBD1	TRBJ1-1	NA	CASSWLGQVSTEAFF	TGTGCCAGCAGTTGGCTGGGACAGGTGAGCACTGAAGCTTTCTTT
TRBV7-6	NA	TRBJ2-5	NA	CASSPQETQYF	TGTGCCAGCAGCCCCCAAGAGACCCAGTACTTC
TRBV11-3	TRBD1	TRBJ2-3	NA	CASRLRKSGQSTDTQYF	TGTGCCAGCAGGTTGAGGAAATCGGGACAGAGCACAGATACGCAGTATTTT
TRBV6-1	TRBD1	TRBJ2-7	NA	CASSEFDRGRFYEQYF	TGTGCCAGCAGTGAATTCGACAGGGGGCGCTTCTACGAGCAGTACTTC
TRBV19	TRBD2	TRBJ2-7	once	CASSIQTSGLYEQYF	TGTGCCAGTAGTATACAGACTAGCGGGCTATACGAGCAGTACTTC
TRBV11-3	TRBD1	TRBJ2-3	NA	CASSGQATDTQYF	TGTGCCAGCAGTGGACAGGCGACAGATACGCAGTATTTT
TRBV7-9	TRBD2	TRBJ2-3	NA	CASSFLAGGSTDTQYF	TGTGCCAGCAGCTTTCTAGCGGGGGGCAGCACAGATACGCAGTATTTT
TRBV10-1	TRBD1	TRBJ1-4	once	CASSPGQGNEKLFF	TGCGCCAGCAGCCCGGGACAGGGTAATGAAAAACTGTTTTTT
TRBV19	NA	TRBJ2-3	NA	CASSRESGDTQYF	TGTGCCAGTAGTAGGGAATCAGGCGATACGCAGTATTTT